Each of the 20 T cell receptor beta chains below was sequenced from the same sample in a study of blood T cell repertoires in COVID-19. Using immunoSEQ multiplex PCR, the repertoire was profiled, and TCRdb retains in-frame clones only, with some absent. This sample yields 130,000 or so clones, of which 82% are seen a single time; 12% belongs to the top ten. The specimen sequenced was peripheral blood. These receptors were obtained from a human donor in a cohort sampled during active COVID-19.

The V and J genes are TRBV29-1 and TRBJ2-3; no clear D gene. Germline loops: CDR1 SQVTM, CDR2 ANQGSEA. Deletions cut 3 bases from V and 2 bases from J, with 6 bases between. The CDR3 is 12 residues long. The CDR3 is CSVEAFTDTQYF. CDR3 DNA: TGCAGCGTTGAGGCTTTCACAGATACGCAGTATTTT.

This sequence joins TRBV11-3 and TRBJ2-2, with 7 bases aligning to TRBD1. CDR3 size: 12 residues. With V trimmed by 5 bases and J by 8 bases, 2 bases remained unmatched. CDR1 is SGHNT, CDR2 YENEEA, per germline. CDR3 region: CASSQGDGELFF. The CDR3 nucleotides read TGTGCCAGCAGCCAGGGGGATGGGGAGCTGTTTTTT.

This clone has just one count. The genes are TRBV28 and TRBJ2-2; the D is unclear. The CDR3 covers 15 residues. Trimming took off 6 bases at V and 8 bases at J, with 19 bases between the two ends. CDR1 and CDR2 from the germline V gene are MDHEN and SYDVKM. The CDR3 bases are TGTGCCAGCAGCGTCCCCAACACCCCGATTGGGGAGCTGTTTTTT. Protein: CASSVPNTPIGELFF.

The rearrangement uses TRBV5-1 and TRBJ1-6; D perhaps matches TRBD1 (5 bases). Germline lookup yields CDR1 SGHRS and CDR2 YFSETQ. The ends were cut back, 0 bases at V and 7 bases at J, with 8 bases in the middle. The CDR3 extends over 14 amino acids. CDR3 region: CASSLGQKNSPLHF. Here the CDR3 DNA reads TGCGCCAGCAGCTTGGGACAGAAAAATTCACCCCTCCACTTT.

V gene TRBV19 combines with J gene TRBJ1-5; D gene unclear. Per the germline V gene, CDR1 is LNHDA and CDR2 is SQIVND (reference sequence). This CDR3 spans 15 amino acids. The germline V and J ends were trimmed by 3 bases and 0 bases, with 9 bases remaining between them. The DNA for the CDR3 is TGTGCCAGTAGTATTACGGGTTATAGCAATCAGCCCCAGCATTTT. It encodes CASSITGYSNQPQHF.

The chain employs TRBV19 and TRBJ2-5; TRBD1 agrees at 10 bases. The CDR3 spans 15 residues. The germline V gene encodes CDR1 LNHDA and CDR2 SQIVND (reference sequence). After removal of 6 bases from V and 5 bases from J, the junction contained 9 bases not matched to a gene. The CDR3 DNA sequence: TGTGCCAGTAGAGCCCGACAGGGGGCCCGTGAGACCCAGTACTTC. Its translation is CASRARQGARETQYF.

The gene calls are TRBV29-1 and TRBJ1-1; TRBD1 might be the D (6 bases). Germline CDR1 reads SQVTM; CDR2 reads ANQGSEA. V was trimmed by 6 bases and J by 1 base, leaving 12 bases between them. This CDR3 has 13 residues. The CDR3 sequence: CSVDRLWNTEAFF. For the CDR3, the DNA is TGCAGCGTAGACAGGTTATGGAACACTGAAGCTTTCTTT.

The J gene is TRBJ1-2, the V gene TRBV6-5; a possible D gene is TRBD1 (5 bases). The CDR3 is made up of 14 amino acids. CDR1 and CDR2 (germline): MNHEY, SVGAGI. Trimming took off 6 bases at V and 1 base at J, with 12 bases between the two ends. The DNA of the CDR3 is TGTGCCAGCAGATCAGGGTCCCTTAACTATGGCTACACCTTC. Its translation is CASRSGSLNYGYTF.

The chain has TRBV20-1 and TRBJ2-3, with TRBD2 matching 7 bases. Germline V gene lookup returns CDR1 DFQATT and CDR2 SNEGSKA (reference sequence). V shed 3 bases and J 6 bases; nucleotides not matched to a gene: 9. This CDR3 has 14 amino acids. DNA of the CDR3: TGCAGTGCTAGTCCGGCTAGCGGAGGGGATACGCAGTATTTT. Translating it yields CSASPASGGDTQYF.

The chain carries TRBV7-8 and TRBJ1-2; D possibly corresponds to TRBD1 (5 bases). The CDR3 covers 16 residues. V was pared by 4 bases and J by 6 bases, with 21 bases between. Germline loops: CDR1 SGHVS, CDR2 FQNEAQ. The CDR3 nucleotides are TGTGCCAGCAGCTCTTTTGGGACTCTCCTTAAGAATGGCTACACCTTC. Translating it yields CASSSFGTLLKNGYTF.

This rearrangement joins TRBV7-8 to TRBJ1-3; the match to TRBD1 covers 11 bases. The CDR3 loop spans 17 amino acids. Germline trimming cut 1 base from V and 7 bases from J; bases unmatched to any gene: 9. The germline V gene encodes CDR1 SGHVS and CDR2 FQNEAQ. The CDR3 DNA reads as TGTGCCAGCAGCTTAGTGTCCGCCGGGACAGGGGGGAACACCATATATTTT. The encoded protein is CASSLVSAGTGGNTIYF.

This clone was counted between two and nine times. The chain uses TRBV14 and TRBJ2-3; D gene unclear. Germline values: CDR1 SGHDN, CDR2 FVKESK. The CDR3 length is 13 residues. Trimming took 1 base from V and 4 from J, leaving 6 bases between them. The CDR3 is CASSQVPADTQYF. CDR3 coding DNA: TGTGCCAGCAGCCAAGTGCCAGCAGATACGCAGTATTTT.

Of note for this clone: The missing conserved phenylalanine or tryptophan at the end of this CDR3 makes a read error likely. The DNA is left out, because the CDR3 cannot be placed on it with certainty; the CDR3 is given as TCRdb lists it. The rearrangement uses TRBV3-1 (or the pseudogene TRBV3-2) and TRBJ2-7; TRBD1 is taken as the D call from the table, unchecked against the DNA. The CDR3 is made up of 12 amino acids, end residues included. CDR1 is LGHDT and CDR2 is YNNKEL in the germline V gene (reference sequence). CDR3 region: CASSQEAGPPTL.

The chain recombines TRBV6-2 or TRBV6-3 with TRBJ2-3; possible D gene TRBD2, 6 bases. This CDR3 is built from 14 residues. The germline V and J ends were trimmed by 6 bases and 7 bases, with 17 bases remaining between them. Germline CDR1 MNHEY, CDR2 SVGEGT. The CDR3 protein is CASSLAGTFHTQYF. CDR3 coding DNA: TGTGCCAGCAGCCTAGCCGGGACTTTCCATACGCAGTATTTT.

In its sample, this clone was seen once. This chain links TRBV6-2 or TRBV6-3 with TRBJ2-1; D gene unclear. Germline V lookup: CDR1 MNHEY, CDR2 SVGEGT. CDR3 length equals 11 residues. The V and J ends lost 4 bases and 4 bases respectively, with 2 bases between them. CDR3 residues: CASSLYNEQFF. CDR3 coding DNA: TGTGCCAGCAGTTTATACAATGAGCAGTTCTTC.

V is TRBV29-1 and J is TRBJ2-1, with D maybe TRBD2 (5 bases). Between the trimmed V and J ends, which lost 0 bases and 5 bases, there was a span of 14 bases. The length of the CDR3 is 15 residues. The germline gives CDR1 SQVTM, CDR2 ANQGSEA. CDR3 region: CSVEDLEAGNNEQFF. CDR3 coding DNA: TGCAGCGTTGAAGATCTTGAGGCCGGGAACAATGAGCAGTTCTTC.

This rearrangement joins TRBV5-1 to TRBJ2-3; TRBD2 matches at 11 bases. Germline CDR1 SGHRS, CDR2 YFSETQ. J lost 6 bases, V lost 2 bases, and 5 bases had no gene match. The length of the CDR3 is 15 residues. Here the CDR3 reads CASSFSGGAPDTQYF. The CDR3, as DNA: TGCGCCAGCAGCTTTAGCGGGGGGGCACCCGATACGCAGTATTTT.

This clone was found once. J is TRBJ2-7 and V is TRBV5-6; possible D gene TRBD2, 6 bases. V dropped 4 bases and J dropped 7 bases, with 21 bases sitting between them. Germline V gene lookup returns CDR1 SGHDT and CDR2 YYEEEE. The CDR3 runs 15 residues. The CDR3 loop reads CASSPFGDFQREQYF. Here the CDR3 DNA reads TGTGCCAGCAGCCCCTTCGGGGACTTTCAACGGGAGCAGTACTTC.

This clone was detected once. This sequence joins TRBV19 and TRBJ1-1, with TRBD1 matching over 7 bases. V dropped 6 bases and J dropped 0; count of bases not matched to a gene: 7. The CDR3 covers 15 residues. The V gene's germline CDR1 is LNHDA and CDR2 SQIVND (reference sequence). In DNA form, the CDR3 reads TGTGCCAGTAGGCCGACAGGGATCATGAACACTGAAGCTTTCTTT. Its protein product is CASRPTGIMNTEAFF.

V is TRBV11-3 and J is TRBJ2-3, with a tentative D call TRBD2 (6 bases). Germline CDR1 reads SGHNT; CDR2 reads YENEEA. Trimming cost V 5 bases and J 2 bases, with 11 bases left between them. The CDR3 contains 14 residues. The CDR3 DNA reads as TGTGCCAGCAGCCAGGGACTTGCCACAGATACGCAGTATTTT. Its translation: CASSQGLATDTQYF.